The 5 T cell receptor beta chains below come from one sample, sequenced in a study of T cell responses to AZD1222 COVID-19 vaccine. Measured with immunoSEQ multiplex PCR; TCRdb has only the in-frame clones, and not every one. The data show approximately 180,000 clones, 88% seen once. The sample here was peripheral blood, taken on day 0 of AZD1222 vaccination. The receptors here all came from an adult in good health.

This rearrangement joins TRBV5-8 to TRBJ2-1; TRBD2 might be the D (5 bases). The V and J ends lost 4 bases and 0 bases respectively, with 11 bases between them. The CDR3 spans 15 residues. The germline V gene has CDR1 SGHTS and CDR2 YDEGEE. The CDR3 sequence is CASSLDLSSYNEQFF. The DNA of the CDR3 is TGTGCCAGCAGCCTGGACTTAAGCTCCTACAATGAGCAGTTCTTC.

The rearrangement links TRBV7-3 to TRBJ2-3, with D perhaps TRBD2 (6 bases). Germline V gene sequence: CDR1 SGHTA, CDR2 FQGTGA. The CDR3 covers 15 residues. V shed 5 bases and J shed 1 base, with 13 bases lying between them. The CDR3 region has the DNA TGTGCCAGCAGCCGAATGTCGGGGGGCACAGATACGCAGTATTTT. Translating it yields CASSRMSGGTDTQYF.

The gene calls are TRBV18 and TRBJ1-1; D uncertain. The CDR3 runs 15 residues. Per the germline V gene, CDR1 is KGHSH and CDR2 is LQKENI. V lost 2 bases and J lost 0, with 10 bases in between. CDR3 DNA sequence: TGTGCCAGCTCACCAATGCCTTCGATGAACACTGAAGCTTTCTTT. It specifies CASSPMPSMNTEAFF. The whole variable domain, filled in from reference TRBV18 and TRBJ1-1, reads NAGVMQNPRHLVRRRGQEARLRCSPMKGHSHVYWYRQLPEEGLKFMVYLQKENIIDESGMPKERFSAEFPKEGPSILRIQQVVRGDSAAYFCASSPMPSMNTEAFFGQGTRLTVV.

J is TRBJ1-2 and V is TRBV6-5, with D perhaps matching TRBD1 (5 bases). Trimming cost V 4 bases and J 4 bases, with 13 bases left between them. Germline V gives CDR1 MNHEY, CDR2 SVGAGI. There are 14 residues in the CDR3. The CDR3 loop is CASSSEGQSYGYTF. CDR3 DNA: TGTGCCAGCAGTTCTGAGGGGCAGAGCTATGGCTACACCTTC.

The chain links TRBV3-1 (or the pseudogene TRBV3-2) to TRBJ1-5, with a tentative D call TRBD1 (5 bases). The CDR3 has 15 amino acids. V was cut by 0 bases and J by 3 bases, with 9 bases left in between. Germline CDR1 and CDR2: LGHDT and YNNKEL (reference sequence). Here the CDR3 DNA reads TGTGCCAGCAGCCAAGATCTAGGGGTCAATCAGCCCCAGCATTTT. Translated: CASSQDLGVNQPQHF.